One and the same sample provided the 28 T cell receptor beta chains below, sequenced in a study of T-cell memory formation after mild COVID-19 (TCRdb year 2021). Libraries were constructed by 5' RACE. The instrument was an Illumina NovaSeq 6000. TCRdb redid the processing of the public reads, applying fastp at Q25 and MiXCR, and retained in-frame beta chains. Each CDR3 protein appears once, grouped with its most common genes and DNA. The sample table contains about 340,000 distinct CDR3 sequences; only one count was recorded for about an eighth of them. The ten largest clonotypes hold 22% of the sample. The sample taken for sequencing was PBMCs or a T cell subset sorted from them (not recorded which). These receptors came from a man younger than 35 who had mild COVID-19 (a few samples of this study predate the infection). The sample titles of this study are shuffled in the database, so cell type and time point are left out; the donor was told from shared clones.

This clonotype came up a few times. The chain links TRBV5-1 to TRBJ1-2; TRBD1 is a possible D gene (5 bases). The CDR3 is 14 residues long. Germline CDR1 SGHRS, CDR2 YFSETQ. V lost 2 bases to trimming and J lost 6 bases, with 14 bases between them. The CDR3 bases are TGCGCCAGCAGCTTTTCCTCCGGGACTGATGGCTACACCTTC. As protein: CASSFSSGTDGYTF.

In this sample, this clonotype turned up a few times. The chain joins TRBV6-1 to TRBJ1-1; D gene ambiguous. The CDR3 is made up of 13 amino acids. Germline CDR1 MNHNS, CDR2 SASEGT. The V end was cut by 2 bases, the J end by 2 bases, with 6 bases between. The CDR3 sequence is CASSEQANTEAFF. Written as DNA, the CDR3 is TGTGCCAGCAGTGAACAGGCAAACACTGAAGCTTTCTTT.

V gene TRBV5-6 combines with J gene TRBJ2-3; 7 bases agree with TRBD2. V lost 6 bases and J lost 1; bases outside the gene matches: 2. Looked up from germline, CDR1 is SGHDT and CDR2 is YYEEEE. This CDR3 spans 13 amino acids. The CDR3 DNA reads TGTGCCAGCAAGCGGGGACGCACAGATACGCAGTATTTT. Translation gives CASKRGRTDTQYF.

In its sample, this clonotype was seen many times. The J gene is TRBJ1-3, the V gene TRBV15; possible D gene TRBD1, 6 bases. CDR3 size: 13 residues. Per the germline V gene, CDR1 is LNHNV and CDR2 is YYDKDF (reference sequence). V was shortened by 5 bases and J by 4 bases, with 9 bases between the two germline ends. CDR3 in DNA: TGTGCCACCAGCCTACAGGGCGGAAACACCATATATTTT. Encoded protein: CATSLQGGNTIYF.

At least ten counts were recorded for this clonotype. DNA for the CDR3: TGCAGTGCTAGAAAATTGGAGGTGGGGGACTATGGCTACACCTTC. Protein: CSARKLEVGDYGYTF. The chain couples TRBV20-1 to TRBJ1-2, with D perhaps TRBD1 (5 bases). Germline assignment: CDR1 DFQATT and CDR2 SNEGSKA (reference sequence). The CDR3 consists of 15 residues. Trimming stripped 2 bases from V and 3 bases from J, with 16 bases between.

This clonotype showed up just a few times. Just one base apart from a much larger clone, this may be a read error. The J gene is TRBJ2-1, the V gene TRBV12-3 or TRBV12-4; D is ambiguous. The CDR3 loop spans 14 amino acids. The CDR3 spells CASSQASSYTEQFF. The DNA for the CDR3 is TGTGCCAGCAGTCAAGCAAGCTCCTACACTGAGCAGTTCTTC.

This clonotype was observed a handful of times. The J gene is TRBJ2-2, the V gene TRBV5-4; 7 nucleotides agree with TRBD1. The germline gives CDR1 SGHNT, CDR2 YYREEE (reference sequence). With 5 bases clipped from V and 3 bases from J, the junction kept 10 bases outside the gene matches. CDR3 size: 16 residues. DNA of the CDR3: TGTGCCAGCAGTCGTGACAGGGTGGGGGACACCGGGGAGCTGTTTTTT. Translation: CASSRDRVGDTGELFF.

The chain is built from TRBV3-1 and TRBJ2-7, with D possibly matching TRBD1 (5 bases). Deletions cut 4 bases from V and 3 bases from J, with 10 bases between. CDR3 length equals 13 residues. Germline V gene sequence: CDR1 LGHDT, CDR2 YNNKEL (reference sequence). CDR3 coding DNA: TGTGCCAGCAGCCGAGGACACGACTACGAGCAGTACTTC. It specifies CASSRGHDYEQYF.

This clonotype was counted between two and nine times. The chain has TRBV10-1 and TRBJ2-1; maybe TRBD1 (6 bases). This CDR3 has 17 amino acids. The V and J ends lost 0 bases and 3 bases respectively, with 15 bases between them. The germline V gene encodes CDR1 WNHNN and CDR2 SYGVQD (reference sequence). CDR3 nucleotides: TGCGCCAGCAGTGAGTCCCGACAGGCCACCAACTACAATGAGCAGTTCTTC. Its protein product is CASSESRQATNYNEQFF.

This clonotype was counted a few times. The chain carries TRBV6-5 and TRBJ1-1; D is uncertain. Germline V gene lookup returns CDR1 MNHEY and CDR2 SVGAGI. V was cut by 10 bases and J by 11 bases, with 17 bases left in between. The CDR3 loop spans 11 amino acids. CDR3 nucleotide sequence: TGTGCCACCCACCCGCTGCGGATGGCTTTCTTT. It translates to CATHPLRMAFF.

J is TRBJ2-3 and V is TRBV28, with D perhaps given as TRBD1 or TRBD2 (5 bases each). Between the trimmed V and J ends, which lost 4 bases and 2 bases, there was a span of 31 bases. CDR3 length: 21 amino acids. CDR1 and CDR2 (germline): MDHEN, SYDVKM. CDR3 coding DNA: TGTGCCAGCAGTTCCCCACCGTCGCGGTGGGGGTCACCACCTATCACAGATACGCAGTATTTT. Protein product: CASSSPPSRWGSPPITDTQYF.

Only a few counts were recorded for this clonotype. The rearrangement links TRBV6-5 to TRBJ1-4, with D maybe TRBD1 (5 bases). The CDR3 consists of 14 residues. Germline values: CDR1 MNHEY, CDR2 SVGAGI. The V end lost 6 bases, the J end lost 2 bases, and 10 bases lay between the germline ends. The CDR3 spells CASSRWGTNEKLFF. The CDR3 DNA follows: TGTGCCAGCAGCCGGTGGGGCACTAATGAAAAACTGTTTTTT.

This clonotype was detected only a few times. The V and J genes are TRBV11-3 and TRBJ2-3; possibly TRBD1 for D (6 bases). The CDR3 runs 13 residues. Germline CDR1 and CDR2: SGHNT and YENEEA. Trimming removed 5 bases from V and 6 bases from J, with 12 bases in between. This chain's CDR3 is CASSQQGWDTQYF. As DNA, the CDR3 is TGTGCCAGCAGCCAACAGGGATGGGATACGCAGTATTTT.

Ten or more counts support this clonotype. The chain joins TRBV7-2 to TRBJ1-5; a possible D gene is TRBD1 (5 bases). CDR1 SGHTA and CDR2 FQGNSA come from the germline V gene. This CDR3 is 14 amino acids long. V dropped 2 bases and J dropped 7 bases, with 12 bases sitting between them. CDR3 protein: CASSLNGGEQPQHF. The CDR3 coding sequence is TGTGCCAGCAGCTTAAACGGGGGAGAACAGCCCCAGCATTTT.

This clonotype was counted a few times. This chain uses TRBV4-1 with TRBJ2-7; 13 bases fit TRBD2. The germline gives CDR1 MGHRA, CDR2 YSYEKL. V lost 2 bases to trimming and J lost 3 bases; unmatched junction nucleotides: 7. The CDR3 has 17 amino acids. CDR3 region: CASSQRLAGGLNYEQYV. For the CDR3, the DNA is TGCGCCAGCAGCCAACGACTAGCGGGGGGTCTTAACTACGAGCAGTACGTC.

The rearrangement uses TRBV28 and TRBJ2-3, with 8 bases lining up with TRBD2. The V segment lost 7 bases and the J segment 0 bases; nucleotides outside the gene matches: 6. The CDR3 consists of 15 residues. Germline CDR1 is MDHEN and CDR2 is SYDVKM. In DNA, the CDR3 is TGTGCCAGCACCACGGGGGGGCTGAGCACAGATACGCAGTATTTT. Its protein product is CASTTGGLSTDTQYF.

This clonotype was detected a few times. This chain connects TRBV11-2 to TRBJ1-1; D may be TRBD1 (6 bases). Trimming shortened V by 2 bases and J by 3 bases, and 13 bases separated the two germline ends. Per the germline V gene, CDR1 is SGHAT and CDR2 is FQNNGV. This CDR3 region has 15 residues. The CDR3 DNA reads as TGTGCCAGCAGCTTACTAAGGGGGTCGGACACTGAAGCTTTCTTT. This codes for CASSLLRGSDTEAFF.

The V and J genes are TRBV4-1 and TRBJ1-5; 7 bases match TRBD1. With 3 bases clipped from V and 2 bases from J, the junction kept 4 bases outside the gene matches. The CDR3 has 15 residues. CDR1 and CDR2 from the germline V gene are MGHRA and YSYEKL. CDR3: CASSQGGGRNQPQHF. The CDR3 nucleotides are TGCGCCAGCAGCCAGGGAGGGGGCCGCAATCAGCCCCAGCATTTT.

The chain has TRBV27 and TRBJ2-1; TRBD2 aligns across 7 bases. From germline, CDR1 is MNHEY and CDR2 SMNVEV (reference sequence). The V and J ends lost 6 bases and 4 bases, in that order; junction bases with no gene match: 3. The CDR3 sequence is 13 residues long. In DNA, the CDR3 is TGTGCCAGCAGCACTAGCGCTTACAATGAGCAGTTCTTC. Encoded protein: CASSTSAYNEQFF.

V and J are TRBV3-2 and TRBJ2-3; TRBD2 was called by the table and not checked on the DNA. TRBV3-2 is a known pseudogene. The CDR3 sequence is 16 residues long. The chain's CDR3 is CASRQKAGALGDTQYF. CDR3 sequence (DNA): TGTGCCAGCAGACAGAAAGCGGGGGCCCTTGGAGATACGCAGTATTTT.

The J gene is TRBJ1-6, the V gene TRBV4-3, with 9 bases that match TRBD1. From germline, CDR1 is LGHNA and CDR2 YSLEER. CDR3 length: 17 amino acids. V was clipped by 0 bases and J by 9 bases; unmatched bases: 9. The CDR3 bases are TGCGCCAGCAGCCAAGATCTACGTACAGGGGGCGGTTCACCCCTCCACTTT. This encodes CASSQDLRTGGGSPLHF.

The rearrangement joins TRBV20-1 to TRBJ2-1; TRBD2 matches 8 bases. Trimming removed 0 bases from V and 8 bases from J; junction bases left unmatched: 9. The CDR3 runs to 15 residues. Germline CDR1 reads DFQATT; CDR2 reads SNEGSKA (reference sequence). CDR3 region: CSARDRVAGSDEQFF. CDR3 nucleotide sequence: TGCAGTGCTAGAGATCGAGTAGCGGGGTCCGATGAGCAGTTCTTC.

The chain is built from TRBV12-5 and TRBJ2-2; D is unclear. The CDR3 extends over 14 amino acids. Germline CDR1 is LGHNT and CDR2 is FRNRAP. Trimming left V 6 bases short and J 4 bases short, with 12 bases between. DNA of the CDR3: TGTGCTAGTGGGCCGGACGGTCGCACCGGGGAGCTGTTTTTT. Translation: CASGPDGRTGELFF.

The sample holds a few counts of this clonotype. The V call is TRBV5-1, the J call TRBJ2-5; no firm D call. The ends were cut back, 2 bases at V and 3 bases at J, with 11 bases in the middle. CDR1 and CDR2 from the germline V gene are SGHRS and YFSETQ. The CDR3 spans 14 residues. The CDR3 loop is CASSLVQPKETQYF. DNA for the CDR3: TGCGCCAGCAGCTTAGTACAGCCTAAAGAGACCCAGTACTTC.

This clonotype showed up just a few times. This chain uses TRBV27 with TRBJ2-5, with 8 nucleotides matching TRBD1. V gave up 7 bases and J gave up 7 bases; unmatched junction bases: 14. The CDR3 consists of 15 residues. CDR1 is MNHEY and CDR2 is SMNVEV in the germline V gene (reference sequence). CDR3 DNA: TGTGCCAGCAAACAAGACAGGGGACTTACGGGGACCCAGTACTTC. Amino acid sequence: CASKQDRGLTGTQYF.

This clonotype was detected many times. The gene calls are TRBV7-2 and TRBJ2-7, with TRBD2 identical over 9 bases. V lost 1 base to trimming and J lost 5 bases; unmatched junction nucleotides: 9. CDR1 is SGHTA and CDR2 is FQGNSA in the germline V gene. The CDR3 consists of 16 residues. In DNA form, the CDR3 reads TGTGCCAGCAGCTTAGAAGGCGGGGGGGCCGGTCACGAGCAGTACGTC. Residues: CASSLEGGGAGHEQYV.

V gene TRBV6-5 combines with J gene TRBJ1-6; TRBD1 might be the D (6 bases). CDR3 size: 13 residues. The V gene's germline CDR1 is MNHEY and CDR2 SVGAGI. The ends were cut back, 5 bases at V and 10 bases at J, with 12 bases in the middle. CDR3 DNA: TGTGCCAGCAGTCCCAGGGGAAAGTCACCCCTCCACTTT. Translated: CASSPRGKSPLHF.

This clonotype was counted only a few times. The V call is TRBV7-9, the J call TRBJ2-3; D remains ambiguous. Germline-derived CDR1 and CDR2 are SEHNR and FQNEAQ (reference sequence). V was pared by 0 bases and J by 5 bases, with 12 bases between. CDR3 size: 15 residues. For the CDR3, the DNA is TGTGCCAGCAGCTTAGCGAGCGCTTTTGGAGATACGCAGTATTTT. It yields the protein CASSLASAFGDTQYF.